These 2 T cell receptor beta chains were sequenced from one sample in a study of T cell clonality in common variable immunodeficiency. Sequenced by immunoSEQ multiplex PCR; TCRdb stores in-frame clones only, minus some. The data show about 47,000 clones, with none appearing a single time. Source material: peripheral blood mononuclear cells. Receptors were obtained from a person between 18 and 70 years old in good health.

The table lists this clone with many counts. The CDR3 here is CASSLGQGRGYTF. CDR3 DNA (partial): TGCGCCAGCAGCTTGGGGCAGGGGAGAGGC. The chain uses TRBV5-1 and TRBJ1-2, with D perhaps TRBD1 (6 bases). The read ends 3 residues shy of where the CDR3 ends; the end is completed using the germline J gene. The CDR3 contains 13 residues. Germline lookup yields CDR1 SGHRS and CDR2 YFSETQ.

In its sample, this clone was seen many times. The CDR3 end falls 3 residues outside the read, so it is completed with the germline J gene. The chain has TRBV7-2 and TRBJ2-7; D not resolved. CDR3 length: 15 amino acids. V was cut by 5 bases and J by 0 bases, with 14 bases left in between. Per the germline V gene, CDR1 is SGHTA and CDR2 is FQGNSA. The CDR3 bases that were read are TGTGCCAGCAGCCCGGCGTTCAGGCACTCCTACGAG. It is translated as CASSPAFRHSYE. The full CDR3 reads CASSPAFRHSYEQYF.